This T cell receptor beta chain derives from a study of T cells after yellow fever vaccination. The trim removed 6 bases at V and 13 bases at J, leaving 9 bases unmatched. The CDR3 loop spans 12 amino acids. Germline assignment: CDR1 SEHNR and CDR2 FQNEAQ (reference sequence). TCRdb re-analysed the 5' RACE reads in MiXCR, keeping a single row per CDR3 protein. This sample carries just under 600,000 distinct CDR3 sequences, about 13% of them seen once, and the ten largest clones take roughly 13%. The material sequenced was PBMCs, taken on the day of the yellow fever booster vaccination. The chain recombines TRBV7-9 with TRBJ2-1; 7 bases map to TRBD1. This clonotype originated in a young man who received the YFV17D yellow fever vaccine. As DNA, the CDR3 is TGTGCCAGCAGGTCCGTTGCAGGGGGACAGTTCTTC. Translation gives CASRSVAGGQFF.